The entry that follows covers one TCR beta chain sequence. The data were obtained in a study of CD8+ T cells in alopecia areata. In each case, RNA was isolated and then reverse transcribed into cDNA as the sequencing template. Here immunoSEQ multiplex PCR was the method, and the copy in TCRdb shows in-frame clones only, minus some. Counted here are about 180,000 clones, about 63% occurring once; the ten biggest clones make up 1.7%. Germline lookup yields CDR1 GTSNPN and CDR2 SVGIG (reference sequence). The CDR3 is 13 residues long. V lost 4 bases to trimming and J lost 1 base, with 10 bases between them.

The gene calls are TRBV30 and TRBJ1-1; weak D call: TRBD1 (6 bases). This receptor was identified in a human donor with alopecia areata. The source was CD4+ T cells sorted from blood, collected at week 0. The CDR3 coding sequence is TGTGCCTGGACCCTGACAGGGAACACTGAAGCTTTCTTT. It yields the protein CAWTLTGNTEAFF.